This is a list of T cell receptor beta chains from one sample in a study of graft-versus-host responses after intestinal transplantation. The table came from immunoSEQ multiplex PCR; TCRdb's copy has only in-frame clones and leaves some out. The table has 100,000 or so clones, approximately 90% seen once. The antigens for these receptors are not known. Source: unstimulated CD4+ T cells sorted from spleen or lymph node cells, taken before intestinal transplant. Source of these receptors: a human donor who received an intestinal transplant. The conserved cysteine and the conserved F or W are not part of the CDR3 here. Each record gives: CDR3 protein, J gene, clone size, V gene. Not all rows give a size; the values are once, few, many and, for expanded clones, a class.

CDR3: ASTYWGGGFSPLH; J: TRBJ1-6; size: .; V: TRBV6-5
CDR3: ASSQRTGTSEGADTQY; J: TRBJ2-3; size: once; V: TRBV4-3
CDR3: AWSIGTALRETQY; J: TRBJ2-5; size: .; V: TRBV30
CDR3: ASSGTGGEGYGYT; J: TRBJ1-2; size: .; V: TRBV6-1
CDR3: ASSYAAGGYT; J: TRBJ1-2; size: .; V: TRBV6-5
CDR3: ASSGGGLAGATDTQY; J: TRBJ2-3; size: .; V: TRBV2
CDR3: ASSMGDRSSYNSPLH; J: TRBJ1-6; size: .; V: TRBV19
CDR3: ASSSTAGSGNQPQH; J: TRBJ1-5; size: .; V: TRBV28
CDR3: ASSQGETRGLQGTEAF; J: TRBJ1-1; size: .; V: TRBV4-2
CDR3: ASRFLVRVNGYT; J: TRBJ1-2; size: .; V: TRBV6-5
CDR3: ASSLEGQGQAF; J: TRBJ1-1; size: .; V: TRBV5-1
CDR3: ASRGKQGLYGYT; J: TRBJ1-2; size: .; V: TRBV19
CDR3: ASSSSSRGGERYEQY; J: TRBJ2-7; size: .; V: TRBV7-2
CDR3: ASSFSGSGSYNEQF; J: TRBJ2-1; size: .; V: TRBV11-2
CDR3: ASSENSGGPRNEQF; J: TRBJ2-1; size: .; V: TRBV6-1
CDR3: ASRGGTGVAPSYGYT; J: TRBJ1-2; size: .; V: TRBV2
CDR3: ASSLIGSTYEQY; J: TRBJ2-7; size: .; V: TRBV7-3
CDR3: ASSPLSGEAF; J: TRBJ1-1; size: .; V: TRBV18
CDR3: ASTTIPGQLPQF; J: TRBJ2-1; size: .; V: TRBV6-1
CDR3: ASSELSGYNEQF; J: TRBJ2-1; size: .; V: TRBV25-1
CDR3: ASSPEPGAQY; J: TRBJ2-3; size: .; V: TRBV2
CDR3: ASSQEPQGNSPLH; J: TRBJ1-6; size: .; V: TRBV4-1
CDR3: ASSTETGTEAF; J: TRBJ1-1; size: .; V: TRBV28
CDR3: ASSQEQGRRGGYT; J: TRBJ1-2; size: .; V: TRBV14
CDR3: ASSYLRGRSSYEQY; J: TRBJ2-7; size: .; V: TRBV6-5
CDR3: ASSLAGIRVTDTQY; J: TRBJ2-3; size: .; V: TRBV5-1
CDR3: ASSEFLSTDTQY; J: TRBJ2-3; size: once; V: TRBV10-2
CDR3: ASSQEGSSGEGNTQY; J: TRBJ2-3; size: .; V: TRBV4-3
CDR3: ASSLKPNTDTQY; J: TRBJ2-3; size: .; V: TRBV13